These 15 T cell receptor beta chains came from one sample sequenced in a study of pediatric ulcerative colitis. Measured with immunoSEQ multiplex PCR; TCRdb has only the in-frame clones, and not every one. The sample holds about 64,000 clones; 77% are singletons and the top ten take roughly 5.2%. Sequencing input: blood. Source of these receptors: a boy aged 10-17 years with moderate ulcerative colitis.

The chain links TRBV2 to TRBJ2-1; 8 bases are a match to TRBD1. CDR3 length: 15 residues. Germline lookup yields CDR1 SNHLY and CDR2 FYNNEI. The junction had 13 bases not matched to a gene; V was cut back by 8 bases and J by 7 bases. CDR3 coding DNA: TGTGCCAGCTTCCACGGACAGGGCGGGCAGAATGAGCAGTTCTTC. Its translation: CASFHGQGGQNEQFF.

This clone was observed a few times. This sequence joins TRBV6-1 and TRBJ2-7, with TRBD2 matching over 8 bases. Germline V gene lookup returns CDR1 MNHNS and CDR2 SASEGT. The CDR3 covers 13 residues. V lost 10 bases and J lost 6; bases outside the gene matches: 11. In DNA, the CDR3 is TGTGCCACCCACCTCGGGAGGGGGGCCGAGCAGTACTTC. Translation gives CATHLGRGAEQYF.

This chain connects TRBV19 to TRBJ1-6; TRBD1 might be the D (6 bases). The length of the CDR3 is 14 residues. V dropped 3 bases and J dropped 5 bases, with 8 bases sitting between them. Germline V lookup: CDR1 LNHDA, CDR2 SQIVND (reference sequence). The CDR3 sequence: CASSIYRDNSPLHF. The CDR3, as DNA: TGTGCCAGTAGTATTTACAGGGATAATTCACCCCTCCACTTT.

The chain joins TRBV28 to TRBJ2-7, with 13 positions matching TRBD2. The CDR3 is made up of 15 amino acids. J gave up 3 bases and V 5 bases, and 4 bases lay outside the gene matches. Germline V gives CDR1 MDHEN, CDR2 SYDVKM. The CDR3 reads CASSPGTSGDYEQYF. The DNA of the CDR3 is TGTGCCAGCAGTCCAGGGACTAGCGGGGACTACGAGCAGTACTTC. Drawing the rest from reference TRBV28 and TRBJ2-7, the complete variable domain is DVKVTQSSRYLVKRTGEKVFLECVQDMDHENMFWYRQDPGLGLRLIYFSYDVKMKEKGDIPEGYSVSREKKERFSLILESASTNQTSMYLCASSPGTSGDYEQYFGPGTRLTVT.

This clone was detected a few times. The chain links TRBV19 to TRBJ1-5, with D perhaps matching TRBD1 (6 bases). This CDR3 has 14 residues. The germline V and J ends were trimmed by 3 bases and 5 bases, with 11 bases remaining between them. The germline gives CDR1 LNHDA, CDR2 SQIVND (reference sequence). The CDR3 loop reads CASSIPQGDQPQHF. The CDR3 nucleotides are TGTGCCAGTAGTATCCCACAGGGAGATCAGCCCCAGCATTTT.

This clone was observed a handful of times. CDR3 nucleotide sequence: TGTGCCAGCAGTACCTACAGGGGGCCCAACTATGGCTACACCTTC. It yields the protein CASSTYRGPNYGYTF. The chain has TRBV14 and TRBJ1-2; 9 bases fit TRBD1. Trimming cost V 6 bases and J 2 bases; bases outside gene matches: 7. CDR1 SGHDN and CDR2 FVKESK come from the germline V gene. The CDR3 contains 15 residues.

The gene calls are TRBV15 and TRBJ2-7; 9 bases line up with TRBD1. The junction had 4 bases not matched to a gene; V was cut back by 5 bases and J by 2 bases. The CDR3 contains 14 residues. Germline V lookup: CDR1 LNHNV, CDR2 YYDKDF (reference sequence). This CDR3 is CATSLRDRAYEQYF. The CDR3 bases are TGTGCCACCAGCCTACGGGACAGGGCCTACGAGCAGTACTTC.

The chain joins TRBV6-5 to TRBJ1-1; no clear D gene. The CDR3 runs to 13 residues. Germline values: CDR1 MNHEY, CDR2 SVGAGI. Between the trimmed V and J ends, which lost 0 bases and 6 bases, there was a span of 8 bases. CDR3 in amino acids: CASSYSIGSEAFF. CDR3 bases: TGTGCCAGCAGTTACTCGATAGGGTCTGAAGCTTTCTTT.

V is TRBV9 and J is TRBJ2-2; D may correspond to TRBD1 or TRBD2 (5 bases each). The V gene lost 0 bases and the J gene lost 7 bases, with 13 bases spanning the gap. The length of the CDR3 is 15 residues. Germline V lookup: CDR1 SGDLS, CDR2 YYNGEE. The CDR3 region is CASSVVGRAGGELFF. The DNA for the CDR3 is TGTGCCAGCAGCGTAGTAGGCAGGGCGGGCGGGGAGCTGTTTTTT.

This clone was seen a handful of times. The chain combines TRBV15 with TRBJ1-5; D possibly corresponds to TRBD1 (5 bases). The CDR3 runs to 12 residues. CDR1 is LNHNV, CDR2 YYDKDF, per germline (reference sequence). The V and J ends lost 5 bases and 7 bases respectively, with 9 bases between them. CDR3 sequence reads: CATSLGDQPQHF. The CDR3 nucleotides are TGTGCCACCAGCTTGGGGGACCAGCCCCAGCATTTT.

The chain couples TRBV11-2 to TRBJ2-7; 10 bases line up with TRBD2. Germline CDR1 reads SGHAT; CDR2 reads FQNNGV. CDR3 length: 15 amino acids. J lost 5 bases, V lost 2 bases, and 6 bases had no gene match. Written as DNA, the CDR3 is TGTGCCAGCAGCTTAAATCCTAGCGGGGGTAACGAGCAGTACTTC. This gives the protein CASSLNPSGGNEQYF.

The chain combines TRBV13 with TRBJ1-3; tentatively, D is TRBD1 (5 bases). The V end lost 4 bases, the J end lost 0 bases, and 7 bases lay between the germline ends. Germline V gene lookup returns CDR1 PRHDT and CDR2 FYEKMQ (reference sequence). The CDR3 sequence is 14 residues long. CDR3 region: CASSSRGSGNTIYF. CDR3 bases: TGTGCCAGCAGCTCGAGGGGCTCTGGAAACACCATATATTTT. Looking up the rest from reference TRBV13 and TRBJ1-3 gives the full variable domain: AAGVIQSPRHLIKEKRETATLKCYPIPRHDTVYWYQQGPGQDPQFLISFYEKMQSDKGSIPDRFSAQQFSDYHSELNMSSLELGDSALYFCASSSRGSGNTIYFGEGSWLTVV.

This chain links TRBV29-1 with TRBJ2-7, with TRBD1 matching 10 bases. The V gene end was trimmed by 0 bases and the J gene end by 1 base; junction bases not matched to a gene: 3. This CDR3 has 15 amino acids. CDR1 SQVTM and CDR2 ANQGSEA come from the germline V gene. CDR3 nucleotide sequence: TGCAGCGTTGAAGATAAGGACAGGGGGTCCTACGAGCAGTACTTC. Translation gives CSVEDKDRGSYEQYF.

The V call is TRBV30, the J call TRBJ1-1; D is uncertain. The germline gives CDR1 GTSNPN, CDR2 SVGIG (reference sequence). Trimming removed 4 bases from V and 6 bases from J, with 15 bases in between. The CDR3 consists of 13 residues. The CDR3 spells CAWTRQGVAEAFF. CDR3 nucleotide sequence: TGTGCCTGGACAAGACAAGGAGTGGCTGAAGCTTTCTTT.

The rearrangement joins TRBV6-5 to TRBJ2-7; D tentatively reads TRBD1 or TRBD2 (5 bases each). V was shortened by 7 bases and J by 0 bases, with 13 bases between the two germline ends. Germline loops: CDR1 MNHEY, CDR2 SVGAGI. CDR3 length: 14 residues. The CDR3 nucleotides read TGTGCCAGCAAACCGGGACCGAACTCCTACGAGCAGTACTTC. Its protein product is CASKPGPNSYEQYF.